Sequencing of this T cell receptor (beta chain) was carried out in a study of cytomegalovirus exposure and HLA in healthy donors. Study-level results: The tendency of first-cohort TCR clusters to co-occur in the 100 to 150 validation repertoires was identified by a subsequent analysis. Listed as cytomegalovirus-associated were 164 TCR beta chains.

Trimming removed 1 base at V and 2 bases at J, with 11 bases between. The length of the CDR3 is 15 residues. Per germline, CDR1 MGHDK and CDR2 SYGVNS. As to this clone: Its matching antigen is unknown.

Measured with immunoSEQ multiplex PCR; TCRdb has only the in-frame clones, and not every one. The sample includes under 200,000 clones, about 86% of them seen just once. The validation cohort, a group of over a hundred subjects, included the donors and was separate from the approximately 670-subject first cohort. Sequenced input: PBMCs. This rearrangement joins TRBV25-1 to TRBJ2-5, with D possibly being TRBD1 (5 bases). The TCR was taken from a woman between 25 and 40 years old in good health and CMV-seronegative. This chain's CDR3 is CASSELGQPQETQYF. CDR3 nucleotides: TGTGCCAGCAGTGAATTGGGGCAGCCGCAAGAGACCCAGTACTTC.